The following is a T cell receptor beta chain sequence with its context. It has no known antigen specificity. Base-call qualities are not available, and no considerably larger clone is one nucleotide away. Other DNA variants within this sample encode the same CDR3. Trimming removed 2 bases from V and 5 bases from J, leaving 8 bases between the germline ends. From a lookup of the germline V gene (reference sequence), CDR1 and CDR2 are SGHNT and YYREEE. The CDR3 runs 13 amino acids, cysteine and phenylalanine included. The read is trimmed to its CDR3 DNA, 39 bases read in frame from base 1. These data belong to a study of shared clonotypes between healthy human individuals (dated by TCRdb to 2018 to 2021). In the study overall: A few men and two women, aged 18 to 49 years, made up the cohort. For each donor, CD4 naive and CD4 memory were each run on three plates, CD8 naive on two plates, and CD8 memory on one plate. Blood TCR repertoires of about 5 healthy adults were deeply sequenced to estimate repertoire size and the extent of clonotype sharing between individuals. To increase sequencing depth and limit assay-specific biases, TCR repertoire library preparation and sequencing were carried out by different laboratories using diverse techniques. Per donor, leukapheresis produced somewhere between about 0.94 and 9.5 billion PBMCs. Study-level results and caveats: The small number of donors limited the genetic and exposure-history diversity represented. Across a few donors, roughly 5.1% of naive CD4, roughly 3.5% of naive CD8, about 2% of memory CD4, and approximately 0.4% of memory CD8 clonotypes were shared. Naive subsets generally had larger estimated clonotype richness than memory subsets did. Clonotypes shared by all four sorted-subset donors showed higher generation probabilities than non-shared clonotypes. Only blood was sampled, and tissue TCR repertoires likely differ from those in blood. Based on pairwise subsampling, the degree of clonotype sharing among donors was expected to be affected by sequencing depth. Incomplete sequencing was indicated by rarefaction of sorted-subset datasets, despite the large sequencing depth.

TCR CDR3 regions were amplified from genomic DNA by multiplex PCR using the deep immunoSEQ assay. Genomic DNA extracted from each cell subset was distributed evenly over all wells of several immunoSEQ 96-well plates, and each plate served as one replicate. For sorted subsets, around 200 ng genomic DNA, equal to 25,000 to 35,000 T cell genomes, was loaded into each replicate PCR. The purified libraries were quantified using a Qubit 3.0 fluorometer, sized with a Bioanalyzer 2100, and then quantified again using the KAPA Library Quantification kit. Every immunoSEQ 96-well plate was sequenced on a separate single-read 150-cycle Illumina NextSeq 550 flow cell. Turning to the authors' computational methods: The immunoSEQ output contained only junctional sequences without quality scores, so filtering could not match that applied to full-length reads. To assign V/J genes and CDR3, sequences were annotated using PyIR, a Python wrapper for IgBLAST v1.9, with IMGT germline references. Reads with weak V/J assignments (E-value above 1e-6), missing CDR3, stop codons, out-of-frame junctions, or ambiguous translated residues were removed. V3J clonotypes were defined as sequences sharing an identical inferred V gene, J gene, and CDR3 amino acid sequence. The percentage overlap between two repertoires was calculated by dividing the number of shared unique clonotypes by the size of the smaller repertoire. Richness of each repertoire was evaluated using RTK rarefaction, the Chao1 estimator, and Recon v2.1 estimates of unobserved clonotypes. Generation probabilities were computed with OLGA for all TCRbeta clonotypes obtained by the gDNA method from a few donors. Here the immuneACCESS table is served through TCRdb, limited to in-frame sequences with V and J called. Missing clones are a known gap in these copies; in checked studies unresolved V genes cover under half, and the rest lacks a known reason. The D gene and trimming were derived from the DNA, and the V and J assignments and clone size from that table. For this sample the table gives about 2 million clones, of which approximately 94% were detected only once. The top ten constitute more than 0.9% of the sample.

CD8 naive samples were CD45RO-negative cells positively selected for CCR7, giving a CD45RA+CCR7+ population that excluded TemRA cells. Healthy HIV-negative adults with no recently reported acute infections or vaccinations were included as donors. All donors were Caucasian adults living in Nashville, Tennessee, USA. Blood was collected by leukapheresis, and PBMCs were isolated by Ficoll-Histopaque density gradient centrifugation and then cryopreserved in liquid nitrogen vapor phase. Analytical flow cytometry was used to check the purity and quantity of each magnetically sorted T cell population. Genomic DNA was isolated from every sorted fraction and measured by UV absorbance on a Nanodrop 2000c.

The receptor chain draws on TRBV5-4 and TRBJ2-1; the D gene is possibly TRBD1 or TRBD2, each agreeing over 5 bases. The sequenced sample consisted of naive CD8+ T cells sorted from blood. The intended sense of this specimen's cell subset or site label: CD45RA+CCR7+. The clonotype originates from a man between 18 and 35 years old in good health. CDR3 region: CASSFGTDNEQFF. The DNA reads TGTGCCAGCAGCTTTGGGACGGACAATGAGCAGTTCTTC. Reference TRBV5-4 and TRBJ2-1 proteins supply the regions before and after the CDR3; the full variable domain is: ETGVTQSPTHLIKTRGQQVTLRCSSQSGHNTVSWYQQALGQGPQFIFQYYREEENGRGNFPPRFSGLQFPNYSSELNVNALELDDSALYLCASSFGTDNEQFFGPGTRLTVL.